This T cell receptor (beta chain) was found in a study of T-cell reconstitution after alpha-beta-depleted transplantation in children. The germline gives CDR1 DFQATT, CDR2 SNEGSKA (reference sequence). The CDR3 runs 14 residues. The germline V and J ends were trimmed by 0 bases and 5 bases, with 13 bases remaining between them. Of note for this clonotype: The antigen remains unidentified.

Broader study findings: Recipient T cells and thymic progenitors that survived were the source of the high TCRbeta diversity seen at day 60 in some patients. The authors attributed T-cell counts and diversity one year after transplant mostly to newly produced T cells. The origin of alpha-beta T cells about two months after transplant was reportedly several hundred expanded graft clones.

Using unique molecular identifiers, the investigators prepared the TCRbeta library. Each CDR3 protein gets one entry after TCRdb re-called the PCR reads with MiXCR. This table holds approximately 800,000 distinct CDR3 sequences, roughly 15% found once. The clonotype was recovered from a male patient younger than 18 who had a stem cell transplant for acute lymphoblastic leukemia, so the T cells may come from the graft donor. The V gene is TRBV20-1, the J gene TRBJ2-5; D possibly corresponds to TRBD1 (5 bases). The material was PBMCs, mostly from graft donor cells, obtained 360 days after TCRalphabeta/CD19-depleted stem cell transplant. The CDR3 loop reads CSARDVLGVETQYF. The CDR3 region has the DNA TGCAGTGCTAGAGATGTGCTAGGGGTGGAGACCCAGTACTTC.